One and the same sample provided the 21 T cell receptor beta chains below, sequenced in a study of radiotherapy plus CTLA-4 blockade in lung cancer. TCRdb's copy holds only in-frame clones and misses some; the assay was immunoSEQ multiplex PCR. The sample includes about 93,000 clones, about 91% seen only once; the top ten take about 5.3%. The starting material was peripheral blood, obtained from a patient treated with radiotherapy plus ipilimumab. Every receptor here comes from a human donor with non-small cell lung cancer that progressed on radiotherapy plus ipilimumab.

This clone occurred once. Other nucleotide sequences from this sample produce the same CDR3. The chain employs TRBV9 and TRBJ2-7, with D possibly TRBD2 on 5 matching bases. Looked up from germline, CDR1 is SGDLS and CDR2 is YYNGEE. V shed 5 bases and J shed 6 bases, with 18 bases lying between them. The CDR3 is 14 residues long. The CDR3 nucleotides read TGTGCCAGCAGTCAAGGCCTAGCCACTACCGAGCAGTACTTC. It translates to CASSQGLATTEQYF.

The chain joins TRBV6-5 to TRBJ1-1, with D unresolved. V gave up 8 bases and J gave up 4 bases, with 11 bases separating them. From germline, CDR1 is MNHEY and CDR2 SVGAGI. The CDR3 covers 12 residues. In nucleotides, the CDR3 is TGTGCCAGCGGGGTTGGAAGCACTGAAGCTTTCTTT. This translates into CASGVGSTEAFF.

The chain links TRBV5-1 to TRBJ2-3, with a tentative D call TRBD1 (5 bases). V was clipped by 4 bases and J by 2 bases, with 11 bases between them. The germline gives CDR1 SGHRS, CDR2 YFSETQ. The CDR3 has 14 amino acids. The CDR3 reads CASSPRQLTDTQYF. The CDR3 DNA follows: TGCGCCAGCAGCCCGCGACAGCTCACAGATACGCAGTATTTT.

This chain uses TRBV5-6 with TRBJ2-7; possible D gene TRBD2, 6 bases. Germline-derived CDR1 and CDR2 are SGHDT and YYEEEE. The CDR3 totals 16 residues. The V end was cut by 1 base, the J end by 0 bases, with 14 bases between. DNA for the CDR3: TGTGCCAGCAGCTTGCTTGGTAGCGGCAGCTCCTACGAGCAGTACTTC. Amino acids: CASSLLGSGSSYEQYF.

This chain uses TRBV6-6 with TRBJ1-1; D is ambiguous. Per germline, CDR1 MNHNY and CDR2 SVGAGI (reference sequence). The CDR3 sequence is 11 residues long. V was trimmed by 7 bases and J by 6 bases, leaving 9 bases between them. This CDR3 reads CASNLGPEAFF. The CDR3 nucleotides are TGTGCCAGCAATCTAGGGCCTGAAGCTTTCTTT.

This chain uses TRBV5-1 with TRBJ2-5, with TRBD1 identical over 9 bases. Germline-derived CDR1 and CDR2 are SGHRS and YFSETQ. The CDR3 totals 15 residues. J was trimmed by 2 bases and V by 4 bases; bases with no gene match: 6. CDR3 residues: CASSAGQGPQETQYF. CDR3 sequence (DNA): TGCGCCAGCAGCGCCGGACAGGGGCCTCAAGAGACCCAGTACTTC.

This rearrangement joins TRBV19 to TRBJ1-5; D is ambiguous. The CDR3 is 13 residues long. Trimming cost V 7 bases and J 6 bases, with 13 bases left between them. From germline, CDR1 is LNHDA and CDR2 SQIVND (reference sequence). CDR3: CASTDVAFQPQHF. In nucleotides, the CDR3 is TGTGCCAGTACGGACGTTGCCTTTCAGCCCCAGCATTTT. Together with reference TRBV19 and TRBJ1-5, the CDR3 gives the full variable domain: DGGITQSPKYLFRKEGQNVTLSCEQNLNHDAMYWYRQDPGQGLRLIYYSQIVNDFQKGDIAEGYSVSREKKESFPLTVTSAQKNPTAFYLCASTDVAFQPQHFGDGTRLSIL.

The CDR3 sequence is CASIRELVSYNEQFF. DNA of the CDR3: TGTGCCAGCATAAGGGAGTTGGTCTCCTACAATGAGCAGTTCTTC. The rearrangement joins TRBV2 to TRBJ2-1; the D gene is possibly TRBD2 (5 bases). V was shortened by 7 bases and J by 0 bases, with 13 bases between the two germline ends. The V gene's germline CDR1 is SNHLY and CDR2 FYNNEI. This CDR3 spans 15 amino acids.

This clone appeared a single time. V gene TRBV6-4 combines with J gene TRBJ2-1; 16 bases map to TRBD2. The germline V gene encodes CDR1 MRHNA and CDR2 SNTAGT. V lost 1 base and J lost 8; bases outside the gene matches: 11. This CDR3 has 19 residues. CDR3 amino acids: CASSDCGTSGRAICYEQFF. In nucleotides, the CDR3 is TGTGCCAGCAGTGACTGCGGGACTAGCGGGAGGGCCATCTGCTATGAGCAGTTCTTC.

This chain connects TRBV27 to TRBJ2-3, with TRBD2 matching over 9 bases. The CDR3 contains 17 residues. Per germline, CDR1 MNHEY and CDR2 SMNVEV (reference sequence). V gave up 8 bases and J gave up 5 bases; unmatched junction bases: 17. CDR3 in amino acids: CASCSPLREGCKDTQYF. The CDR3 region has the DNA TGTGCCAGCTGCTCCCCTCTGCGGGAGGGCTGCAAAGATACGCAGTATTTT.

This chain links TRBV10-3 with TRBJ2-5; possible D gene TRBD2, 6 bases. CDR1 is ENHRY and CDR2 is SYGVKD in the germline V gene. V lost 6 bases and J lost 5, with 16 bases in between. There are 14 residues in the CDR3. The CDR3 DNA reads as TGTGCCATCAGCCAGGAGGGAGTGCGGGAGACCCAGTACTTC. This translates into CAISQEGVRETQYF.

The CDR3: CASSIGPAGGIYEQYF. The CDR3 DNA follows: TGTGCCAGTAGTATAGGGCCAGCGGGAGGCATTTACGAGCAGTACTTC. The chain combines TRBV19 with TRBJ2-7, with 9 bases matching TRBD2. V shed 1 base and J 4 bases; nucleotides not matched to a gene: 8. The CDR3 contains 16 residues. Germline V CDR1 and CDR2: LNHDA, SQIVND (reference sequence).

This clone was seen a handful of times. This sequence joins TRBV19 and TRBJ1-1; TRBD1 is a possible D gene (6 bases). Trimming took off 4 bases at V and 0 bases at J, with 15 bases between the two ends. This CDR3 region has 16 residues. The germline CDR1 and CDR2 sequences are LNHDA and SQIVND (reference sequence). This CDR3 reads CASSTSYDRLNTEAFF. In nucleotides, the CDR3 is TGTGCCAGTAGTACCTCTTATGACAGGCTGAACACTGAAGCTTTCTTT.

This chain connects TRBV2 to TRBJ2-2, with 13 bases matching TRBD2. Trimming removed 5 bases from V and 7 bases from J; junction bases left unmatched: 10. From germline, CDR1 is SNHLY and CDR2 FYNNEI. This CDR3 spans 17 amino acids. The CDR3: CASSNRGLAGAGGELFF. The CDR3, as DNA: TGTGCCAGCAGTAACCGAGGACTAGCGGGAGCGGGCGGGGAGCTGTTTTTT. The entire variable domain, with the rest obtained from reference TRBV2 and TRBJ2-2, is as follows: EPEVTQTPSHQVTQMGQEVILRCVPISNHLYFYWYRQILGQKVEFLVSFYNNEISEKSEIFDDQFSVERPDGSNFTLKIRSTKLEDSAMYFCASSNRGLAGAGGELFFGEGSRLTVL.

The chain couples TRBV12-5 to TRBJ2-5; 15 bases align to TRBD2. Losses at the gene ends were 0 bases for V and 4 bases for J; bases not matched to a gene: 15. Germline-derived CDR1 and CDR2 are LGHNT and FRNRAP. The CDR3 loop spans 21 amino acids. The CDR3 sequence: CASGLVRGQAPGLAGGETQYF. CDR3 nucleotide sequence: TGTGCTAGTGGTTTGGTACGGGGACAGGCACCGGGACTAGCGGGAGGAGAGACCCAGTACTTC.

This clone occurred once. The genes are TRBV27 and TRBJ1-1, with D hard to call. The CDR3 has 13 amino acids. Trimming shortened V by 3 bases and J by 6 bases, and 11 bases separated the two germline ends. Germline lookup yields CDR1 MNHEY and CDR2 SMNVEV (reference sequence). In DNA, the CDR3 is TGTGCCAGCAGTTTGACCTTAGGCCCTGAAGCTTTCTTT. Translated, it gives CASSLTLGPEAFF.

The chain uses TRBV20-1 and TRBJ2-3; maybe TRBD2 (6 bases). The CDR3 is 11 residues long. CDR1 and CDR2 from the germline V gene are DFQATT and SNEGSKA (reference sequence). Trimming took 5 bases from V and 4 from J, leaving 7 bases between them. As DNA, the CDR3 is TGCAGTGCTTGGAGGGCAGATACGCAGTATTTT. This translates into CSAWRADTQYF.

V gene TRBV7-2 combines with J gene TRBJ1-1; perhaps TRBD1 as D (5 bases). The CDR3 is 12 amino acids. Trimming cost V 5 bases and J 11 bases, with 15 bases left between them. Germline V gene lookup returns CDR1 SGHTA and CDR2 FQGNSA. Here the CDR3 DNA reads TGTGCCAGCAGCCGATCCCCGTGGGGGGCTTTCTTT. Protein product: CASSRSPWGAFF.

The chain is built from TRBV6-6 and TRBJ1-5; weak D call: TRBD1 (5 bases). Trimming took off 0 bases at V and 5 bases at J, with 14 bases between the two ends. Germline V gene sequence: CDR1 MNHNY, CDR2 SVGAGI (reference sequence). The length of the CDR3 is 16 residues. CDR3 protein: CASSYSSQVGDQPQHF. In DNA form, the CDR3 reads TGTGCCAGCAGTTACTCGTCTCAGGTGGGGGATCAGCCCCAGCATTTT.

The chain is built from TRBV28 and TRBJ1-1; a possible D gene is TRBD1 (5 bases). Germline V gene data show CDR1 as MDHEN and CDR2 as SYDVKM. The V end lost 6 bases, the J end lost 0 bases, and 17 bases lay between the germline ends. CDR3 length equals 16 residues. CDR3 protein: CASSSNGVRVNTEAFF. In nucleotides, the CDR3 is TGTGCCAGCAGCTCCAATGGGGTCAGGGTGAACACTGAAGCTTTCTTT.

CDR3 loop: CASSMLPGNTNTEAFF. The CDR3 coding sequence is TGTGCCAGTAGTATGCTGCCTGGCAACACGAACACTGAAGCTTTCTTT. This chain joins TRBV19 and TRBJ1-1; D not resolved. V was cut by 3 bases and J by 1 base, with 15 bases left in between. The length of the CDR3 is 16 residues. Per germline, CDR1 LNHDA and CDR2 SQIVND (reference sequence).